This entry is about one T cell receptor beta chain. The antigen is undetermined. The record originates from a study of cytomegalovirus exposure and HLA in healthy donors. Study summary: An earlier analysis identified some 110 million unique TCR beta sequences in some 180 million T cells. General study points: About 87% or about 30% of the time was how often most TCR beta V segments were productive, according to an earlier analysis. In a later analysis, HLA-associated TCR beta chains were more clonally expanded than equally common others.

V gave up 3 bases and J gave up 4 bases, with 9 bases separating them. CDR3 length: 14 residues. CDR1 SNHLY and CDR2 FYNNEI come from the germline V gene. The PCR was carried out with 60 Vbeta primers and 13 Jbeta primers. Authors' data handling: In a later analysis, some 80 million unique TCR beta chains included roughly 11 million shared by two or more donors. The protocol was immunoSEQ multiplex PCR, while the TCRdb copy is restricted to in-frame clones and leaves out a portion. V, J and clone size reflect that table, while D and trimming were determined from the DNA. The table includes approximately 140,000 clones, roughly four fifths detected once.

The source of this sequence is a male donor in good health and CMV-seronegative. J is TRBJ1-4 and V is TRBV2; the D is unclear. Sequencing was done on a sample of PBMCs. The DNA for the CDR3 is TGTGCCAGCAGTGAGGGGAGGATTAATGAAAAACTGTTTTTT. It yields the protein CASSEGRINEKLFF.